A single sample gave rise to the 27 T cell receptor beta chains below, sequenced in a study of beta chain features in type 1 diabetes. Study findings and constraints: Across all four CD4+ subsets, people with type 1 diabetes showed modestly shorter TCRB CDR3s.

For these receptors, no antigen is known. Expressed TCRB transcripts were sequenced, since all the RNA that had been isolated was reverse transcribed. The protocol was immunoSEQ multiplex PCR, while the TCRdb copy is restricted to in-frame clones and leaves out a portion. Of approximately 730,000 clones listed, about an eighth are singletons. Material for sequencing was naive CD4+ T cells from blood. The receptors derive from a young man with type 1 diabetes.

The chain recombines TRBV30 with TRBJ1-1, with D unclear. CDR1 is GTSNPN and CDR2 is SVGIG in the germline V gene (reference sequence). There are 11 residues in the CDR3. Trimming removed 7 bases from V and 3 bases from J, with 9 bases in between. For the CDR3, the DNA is TGTGCCTTAATTCAAGACACTGAAGCTTTCTTT. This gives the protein CALIQDTEAFF.

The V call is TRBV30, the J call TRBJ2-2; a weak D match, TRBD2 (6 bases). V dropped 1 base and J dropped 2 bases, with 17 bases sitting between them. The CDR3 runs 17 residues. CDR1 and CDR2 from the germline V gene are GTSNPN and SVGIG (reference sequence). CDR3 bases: TGTGCCTGGAGTGGCCGGGCGGGGCAAAGAAACACCGGGGAGCTGTTTTTT. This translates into CAWSGRAGQRNTGELFF.

In nucleotides, the CDR3 is TGTGCCAGTAGTCAAGACAGACCGAACACTGAAGCTTTCTTT. Its protein is CASSQDRPNTEAFF. J is TRBJ1-1 and V is TRBV19; D might be TRBD1 (5 bases). This CDR3 has 14 amino acids. Germline assignment: CDR1 LNHDA and CDR2 SQIVND (reference sequence). V was cut by 5 bases and J by 1 base, with 11 bases left in between. The variable domain in full, with the rest retrieved from reference TRBV19 and TRBJ1-1, is DGGITQSPKYLFRKEGQNVTLSCEQNLNHDAMYWYRQDPGQGLRLIYYSQIVNDFQKGDIAEGYSVSREKKESFPLTVTSAQKNPTAFYLCASSQDRPNTEAFFGQGTRLTVV.

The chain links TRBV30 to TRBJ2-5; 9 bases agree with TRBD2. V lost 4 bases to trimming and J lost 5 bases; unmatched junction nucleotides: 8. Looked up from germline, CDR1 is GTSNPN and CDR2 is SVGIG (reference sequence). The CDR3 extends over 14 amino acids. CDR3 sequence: CAWTSSGGRETQYF. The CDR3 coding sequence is TGTGCCTGGACTTCCAGCGGGGGGCGGGAGACCCAGTACTTC. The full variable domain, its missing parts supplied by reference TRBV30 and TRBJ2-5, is SQTIHQWPATLVQPVGSPLSLECTVEGTSNPNLYWYRQAAGRGLQLLFYSVGIGQISSEVPQNLSASRPQDRQFILSSKKLLLSDSGFYLCAWTSSGGRETQYFGPGTRLLVL.

CDR3 residues: CSVDRTGGNTEAFF. The CDR3 nucleotides read TGCAGCGTGGACAGGACAGGGGGGAACACTGAAGCTTTCTTT. V usage is TRBV29-1 and J usage is TRBJ1-1, with 10 bases that match TRBD1. The CDR3 totals 14 residues. After removal of 6 bases from V and 1 base from J, the junction contained 5 bases not matched to a gene. The germline V gene encodes CDR1 SQVTM and CDR2 ANQGSEA.

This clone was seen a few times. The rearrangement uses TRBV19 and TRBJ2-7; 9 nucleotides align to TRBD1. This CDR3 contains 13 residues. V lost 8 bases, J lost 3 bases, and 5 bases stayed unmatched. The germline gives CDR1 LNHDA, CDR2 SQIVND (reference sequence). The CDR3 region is CASAGTGIYEQYF. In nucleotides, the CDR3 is TGTGCCAGTGCCGGGACAGGGATCTACGAGCAGTACTTC.

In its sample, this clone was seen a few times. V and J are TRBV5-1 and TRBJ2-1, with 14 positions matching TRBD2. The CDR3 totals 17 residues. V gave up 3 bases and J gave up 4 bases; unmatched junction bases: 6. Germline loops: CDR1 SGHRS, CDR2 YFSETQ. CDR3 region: CASSSGTSGGPYNEQFF. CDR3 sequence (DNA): TGCGCCAGCAGCTCTGGGACTAGCGGGGGCCCATACAATGAGCAGTTCTTC.

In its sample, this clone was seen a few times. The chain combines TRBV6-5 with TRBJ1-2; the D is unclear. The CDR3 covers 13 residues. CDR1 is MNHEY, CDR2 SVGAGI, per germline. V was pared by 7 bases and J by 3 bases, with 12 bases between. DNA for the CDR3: TGTGCCAGCACAAACTCTGGCGACTATGGCTACACCTTC. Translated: CASTNSGDYGYTF.

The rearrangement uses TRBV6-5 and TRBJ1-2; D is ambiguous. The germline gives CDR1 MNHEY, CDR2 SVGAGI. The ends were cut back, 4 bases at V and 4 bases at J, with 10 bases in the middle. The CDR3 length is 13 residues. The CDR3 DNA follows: TGTGCCAGCAGTTCTCCCCCTCGCTATGGCTACACCTTC. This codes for CASSSPPRYGYTF.

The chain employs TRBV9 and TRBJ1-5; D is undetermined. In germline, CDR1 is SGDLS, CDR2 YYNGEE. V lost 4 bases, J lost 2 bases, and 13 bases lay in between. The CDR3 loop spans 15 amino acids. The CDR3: CASSPRPGGNQPQHF. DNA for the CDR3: TGTGCCAGCAGCCCCCGCCCCGGGGGCAATCAGCCCCAGCATTTT.

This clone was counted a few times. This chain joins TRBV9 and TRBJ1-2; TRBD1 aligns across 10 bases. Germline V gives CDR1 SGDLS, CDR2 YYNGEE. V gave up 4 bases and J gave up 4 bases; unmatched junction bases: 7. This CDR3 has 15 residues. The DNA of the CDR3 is TGTGCCAGCAGCACCCGGACAGGGGGGACCTATGGCTACACCTTC. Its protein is CASSTRTGGTYGYTF.

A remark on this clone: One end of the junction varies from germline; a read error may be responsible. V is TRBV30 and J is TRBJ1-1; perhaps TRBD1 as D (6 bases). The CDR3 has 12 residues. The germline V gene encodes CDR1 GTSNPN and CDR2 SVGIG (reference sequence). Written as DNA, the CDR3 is TGTGCCCGGAGGGACATGAACACTGAAGCTTTCTTT. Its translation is CARRDMNTEAFF.

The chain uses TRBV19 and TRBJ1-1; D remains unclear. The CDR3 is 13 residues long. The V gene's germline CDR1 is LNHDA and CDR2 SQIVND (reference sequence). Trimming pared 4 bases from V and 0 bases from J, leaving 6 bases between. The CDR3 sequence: CASSNDLNTEAFF. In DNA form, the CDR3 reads TGTGCCAGTAGTAACGACTTGAACACTGAAGCTTTCTTT.

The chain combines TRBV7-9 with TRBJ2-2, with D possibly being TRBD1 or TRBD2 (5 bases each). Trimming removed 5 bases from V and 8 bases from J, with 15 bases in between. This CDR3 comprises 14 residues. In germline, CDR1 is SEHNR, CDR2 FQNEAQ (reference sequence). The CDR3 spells CASSKLRDEGELFF. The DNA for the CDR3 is TGTGCCAGCAGCAAACTCCGGGACGAGGGGGAGCTGTTTTTT.

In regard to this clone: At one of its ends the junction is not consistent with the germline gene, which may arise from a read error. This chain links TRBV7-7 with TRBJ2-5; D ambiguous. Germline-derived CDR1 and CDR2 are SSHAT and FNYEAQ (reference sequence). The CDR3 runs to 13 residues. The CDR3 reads CASSLVREETQYF. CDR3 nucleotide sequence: TGTGCTAGCAGCTTAGTTAGGGAAGAGACCCAGTACTTC.

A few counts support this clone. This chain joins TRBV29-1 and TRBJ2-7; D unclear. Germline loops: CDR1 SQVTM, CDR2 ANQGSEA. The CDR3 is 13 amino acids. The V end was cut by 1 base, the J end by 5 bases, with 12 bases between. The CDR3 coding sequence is TGCAGCGTTGAAGGACCGCCAGCAGACGAGCAGTACTTC. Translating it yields CSVEGPPADEQYF.

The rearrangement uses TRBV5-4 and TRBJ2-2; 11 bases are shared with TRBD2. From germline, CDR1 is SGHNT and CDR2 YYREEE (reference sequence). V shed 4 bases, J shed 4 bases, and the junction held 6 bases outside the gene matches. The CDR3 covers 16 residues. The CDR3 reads CASSKRLAGSTGELFF. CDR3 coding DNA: TGTGCCAGCAGCAAAAGACTAGCGGGGAGCACCGGGGAGCTGTTTTTT.

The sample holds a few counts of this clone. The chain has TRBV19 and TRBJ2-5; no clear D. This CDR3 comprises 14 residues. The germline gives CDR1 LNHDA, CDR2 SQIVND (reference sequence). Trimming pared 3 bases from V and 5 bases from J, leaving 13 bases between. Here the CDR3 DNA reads TGTGCCAGTAGTATTTCTGCCCAAGGGGAGACCCAGTACTTC. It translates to CASSISAQGETQYF.

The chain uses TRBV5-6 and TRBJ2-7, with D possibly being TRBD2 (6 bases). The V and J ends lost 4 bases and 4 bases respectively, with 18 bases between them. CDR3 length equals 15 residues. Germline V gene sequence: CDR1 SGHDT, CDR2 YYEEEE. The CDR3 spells CASSAFGGERYEQYF. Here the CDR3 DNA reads TGTGCCAGCAGCGCCTTCGGCGGGGAGAGATACGAGCAGTACTTC.

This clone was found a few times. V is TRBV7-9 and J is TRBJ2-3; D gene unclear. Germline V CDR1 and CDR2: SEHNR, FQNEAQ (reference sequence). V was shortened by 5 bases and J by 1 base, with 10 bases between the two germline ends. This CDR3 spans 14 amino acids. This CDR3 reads CASSPTWGTDTQYF. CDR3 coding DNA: TGTGCCAGCAGCCCGACTTGGGGCACAGATACGCAGTATTTT.

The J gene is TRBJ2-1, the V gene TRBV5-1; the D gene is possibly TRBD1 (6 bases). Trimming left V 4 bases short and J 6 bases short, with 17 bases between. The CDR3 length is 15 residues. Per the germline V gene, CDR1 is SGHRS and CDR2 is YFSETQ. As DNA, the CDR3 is TGCGCCAGCAGCAGAACACAGGGTGCGGGCAATGAGCAGTTCTTC. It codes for CASSRTQGAGNEQFF.

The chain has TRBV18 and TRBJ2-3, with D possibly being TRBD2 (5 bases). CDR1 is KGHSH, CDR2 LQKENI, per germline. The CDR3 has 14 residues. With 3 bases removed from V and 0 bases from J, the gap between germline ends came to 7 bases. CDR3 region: CASSPGLSTDTQYF. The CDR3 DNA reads TGTGCCAGCTCACCCGGACTGAGCACAGATACGCAGTATTTT.

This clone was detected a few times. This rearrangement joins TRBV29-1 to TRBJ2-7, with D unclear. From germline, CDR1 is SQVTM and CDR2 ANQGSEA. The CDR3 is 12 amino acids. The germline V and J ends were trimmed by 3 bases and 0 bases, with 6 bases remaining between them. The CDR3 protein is CSVEGYSYEQYF. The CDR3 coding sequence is TGCAGCGTTGAGGGTTACTCCTACGAGCAGTACTTC.

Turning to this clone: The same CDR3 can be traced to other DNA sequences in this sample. The CDR3 loop is CASSYSSTVNYGYTF. DNA for the CDR3: TGTGCCAGCAGTTACTCGTCGACAGTTAACTATGGCTACACCTTC. The rearrangement uses TRBV6-5 and TRBJ1-2, with D possibly TRBD1 on 5 matching bases. This CDR3 contains 15 residues. Germline V gives CDR1 MNHEY, CDR2 SVGAGI. Trimming removed 0 bases from V and 1 base from J, with 9 bases in between.

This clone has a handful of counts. CDR3 loop: CAISPGGARSYEQYF. The CDR3 DNA follows: TGTGCCATCAGCCCCGGGGGAGCACGATCCTACGAGCAGTACTTC. V usage is TRBV10-3 and J usage is TRBJ2-7, with a possible D match to TRBD2 (6 bases). V gave up 6 bases and J gave up 1 base, with 16 bases separating them. The CDR3 consists of 15 residues. Per germline, CDR1 ENHRY and CDR2 SYGVKD.

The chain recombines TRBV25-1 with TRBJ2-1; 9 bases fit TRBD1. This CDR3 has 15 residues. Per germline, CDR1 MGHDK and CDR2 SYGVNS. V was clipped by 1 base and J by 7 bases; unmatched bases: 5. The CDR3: CASSEWDRVWNEQFF. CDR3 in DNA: TGTGCCAGCAGTGAATGGGACAGGGTATGGAATGAGCAGTTCTTC.

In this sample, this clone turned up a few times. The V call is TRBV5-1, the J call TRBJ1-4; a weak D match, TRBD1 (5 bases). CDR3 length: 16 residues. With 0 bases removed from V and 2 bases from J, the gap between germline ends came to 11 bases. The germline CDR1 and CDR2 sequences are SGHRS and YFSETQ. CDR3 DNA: TGCGCCAGCAGCTTGGGTGATGGGGCGACTAATGAAAAACTGTTTTTT. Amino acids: CASSLGDGATNEKLFF.